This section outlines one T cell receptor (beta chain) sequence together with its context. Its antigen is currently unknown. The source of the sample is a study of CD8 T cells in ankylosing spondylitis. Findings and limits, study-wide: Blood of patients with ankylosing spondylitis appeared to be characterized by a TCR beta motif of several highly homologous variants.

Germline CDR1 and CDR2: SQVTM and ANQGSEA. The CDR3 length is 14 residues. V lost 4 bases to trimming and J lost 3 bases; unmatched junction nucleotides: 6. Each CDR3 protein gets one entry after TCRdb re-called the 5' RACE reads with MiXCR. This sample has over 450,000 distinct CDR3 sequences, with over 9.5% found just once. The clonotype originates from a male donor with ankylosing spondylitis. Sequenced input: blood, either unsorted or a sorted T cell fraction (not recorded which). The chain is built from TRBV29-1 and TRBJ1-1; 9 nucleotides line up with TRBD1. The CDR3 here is CSVARDRDYTEAFF. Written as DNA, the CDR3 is TGCAGCGTTGCCCGGGACAGGGACTACACTGAAGCTTTCTTT.